The 19 T cell receptor beta chains below come from one sample, sequenced in a study of T cell responses to AZD1222 COVID-19 vaccine. Repertoires were generated with immunoSEQ multiplex PCR, while TCRdb's copy carries only in-frame clones and drops some. This sample has 95,000 to 100,000 clones; more than 75% occur once, and the top ten carry 10%. This specimen was peripheral blood, taken 28 days after the second AZD1222 dose. All receptors come from an adult who received the AZD1222 COVID-19 vaccine.

The rearrangement joins TRBV5-6 to TRBJ1-2, with D possibly TRBD1 on 6 matching bases. The CDR3 extends over 15 amino acids. Germline CDR1 SGHDT, CDR2 YYEEEE. V shed 4 bases and J shed 4 bases, with 17 bases lying between them. DNA for the CDR3: TGTGCCAGCAGCCTGACAGGCCGAATCTTCTATGGCTACACCTTC. Translating it yields CASSLTGRIFYGYTF.

The chain employs TRBV7-2 and TRBJ2-7; D not resolved. CDR3 size: 13 residues. CDR1 SGHTA and CDR2 FQGNSA come from the germline V gene. V was pared by 4 bases and J by 6 bases, with 13 bases between. CDR3 DNA: TGTGCCAGCAGCTGGGGTCCCGAGCGCGAGCAGTACTTC. Protein product: CASSWGPEREQYF.

The chain combines TRBV7-3 with TRBJ2-3, with D uncertain. This CDR3 spans 13 amino acids. V was cut by 5 bases and J by 3 bases, with 9 bases left in between. Germline V gene lookup returns CDR1 SGHTA and CDR2 FQGTGA. The CDR3 nucleotides read TGTGCCAGCAGCCCCGACTGGACAGATACGCAGTATTTT. Translation gives CASSPDWTDTQYF.

The rearrangement uses TRBV6-2 or TRBV6-3 and TRBJ2-4; D gene ambiguous. The CDR3 has 13 residues. Germline CDR1 and CDR2: MNHEY and SVGEGT. Trimming took 6 bases from V and 12 from J, leaving 18 bases between them. Written as DNA, the CDR3 is TGTGCCAGCAGCCTTAGTGGCGGCATGGCTCAGTACTTC. This encodes CASSLSGGMAQYF.

The chain has TRBV19 and TRBJ1-2; 7 bases are shared with TRBD1. Germline-derived CDR1 and CDR2 are LNHDA and SQIVND (reference sequence). The CDR3 loop spans 14 amino acids. The J segment lost 2 bases and the V segment lost 2 bases, leaving 2 bases of the junction unmatched. This CDR3 reads CASSIRDRNYGYTF. The CDR3 DNA reads TGTGCCAGTAGTATAAGGGACAGAAACTATGGCTACACCTTC.

V gene TRBV7-7 combines with J gene TRBJ2-7, with a tentative D call TRBD2 (5 bases). This CDR3 is 13 amino acids long. Germline assignment: CDR1 SSHAT and CDR2 FNYEAQ (reference sequence). CDR3 residues: CASELVRPYEQYF. DNA for the CDR3: TGTGCTAGCGAGTTGGTCAGACCCTACGAGCAGTACTTC.

CDR3: CASSPRVAPRNEQFF. As DNA, the CDR3 is TGTGCCAGCAGCCCCCGAGTCGCCCCGAGGAATGAGCAGTTCTTC. The V call is TRBV3-1 (or the pseudogene TRBV3-2), the J call TRBJ2-1; D uncertain. V lost 4 bases to trimming and J lost 7 bases, with 17 bases between them. Per the germline V gene, CDR1 is LGHDT and CDR2 is YNNKEL (reference sequence). The CDR3 totals 15 residues.

J is TRBJ1-2 and V is TRBV6-5; TRBD1 agrees at 7 bases. This CDR3 is 14 amino acids long. With 2 bases clipped from V and 8 bases from J, the junction kept 8 bases outside the gene matches. Germline V lookup: CDR1 MNHEY, CDR2 SVGAGI. In DNA, the CDR3 is TGTGCCAGCAGTTACGGCCAGGGGGATTACGGCTACACCTTC. Encoded protein: CASSYGQGDYGYTF.

V usage is TRBV5-4 and J usage is TRBJ2-7; possibly TRBD1 for D (6 bases). The CDR3 extends over 16 amino acids. V lost 4 bases to trimming and J lost 0 bases, with 17 bases between them. Germline CDR1 reads SGHNT; CDR2 reads YYREEE (reference sequence). The CDR3 sequence is CASSLGATISSYEQYF. The CDR3 coding sequence is TGTGCCAGCAGCCTGGGGGCGACTATAAGCTCCTACGAGCAGTACTTC.

The chain carries TRBV7-6 and TRBJ2-7, with 16 bases identical to TRBD2. V lost 3 bases, J lost 1 base, and 6 bases stayed unmatched. CDR1 SGHVS and CDR2 FNYEAQ come from the germline V gene. The CDR3 loop spans 18 amino acids. The CDR3 loop is CASSFAGTSGGASYEQYF. The CDR3 DNA reads as TGTGCCAGCAGCTTCGCCGGGACTAGCGGGGGGGCGTCCTACGAGCAGTACTTC.

The chain links TRBV6-1 to TRBJ1-1; D gene unclear. There are 13 residues in the CDR3. V was shortened by 0 bases and J by 7 bases, with 9 bases between the two germline ends. CDR1 is MNHNS and CDR2 is SASEGT in the germline V gene. The CDR3: CASSEAEAYEAFF. The CDR3 DNA sequence: TGTGCCAGCAGTGAAGCCGAGGCGTATGAAGCTTTCTTT.

The chain combines TRBV13 with TRBJ1-2; 7 bases fit TRBD1. CDR3 length equals 14 residues. Germline V gives CDR1 PRHDT, CDR2 FYEKMQ (reference sequence). V lost 3 bases, J lost 6 bases, and 7 bases stayed unmatched. This CDR3 reads CASSLKGARDGYTF. The DNA of the CDR3 is TGTGCCAGCAGCTTGAAGGGGGCACGGGATGGCTACACCTTC.

This rearrangement joins TRBV2 to TRBJ2-7; D uncertain. This CDR3 has 11 amino acids. CDR1 and CDR2 (germline): SNHLY, FYNNEI. Trimming removed 5 bases at V and 2 bases at J, with 4 bases between. Here the CDR3 reads CASSTTYEQYF. CDR3 coding DNA: TGTGCCAGCAGTACCACCTACGAGCAGTACTTC.

V is TRBV6-5 and J is TRBJ2-7; 9 positions match TRBD1. This CDR3 has 14 amino acids. In germline, CDR1 is MNHEY, CDR2 SVGAGI. V gave up 2 bases and J gave up 5 bases; unmatched junction bases: 4. CDR3 region: CASSYGDRVHEQYF. The CDR3 DNA reads as TGTGCCAGCAGTTACGGGGACAGGGTACACGAGCAGTACTTC.

The genes are TRBV5-1 and TRBJ2-4; possibly TRBD2 for D (7 bases). Trimming stripped 4 bases from V and 7 bases from J, with 21 bases between. The V gene's germline CDR1 is SGHRS and CDR2 YFSETQ. The CDR3 loop spans 16 amino acids. The CDR3 sequence: CASSGGAQGATNIQYF. The CDR3 DNA is TGCGCCAGCAGCGGGGGGGCGCAGGGCGCAACGAACATTCAGTACTTC.

The gene calls are TRBV28 and TRBJ1-1, with D uncertain. The CDR3 totals 12 residues. Germline loops: CDR1 MDHEN, CDR2 SYDVKM. Between the trimmed V and J ends, which lost 6 bases and 6 bases, there was a span of 11 bases. CDR3 amino acids: CASSTPSSEAFF. As DNA, the CDR3 is TGTGCCAGCAGCACCCCTTCCTCTGAAGCTTTCTTT.

This clone has more than one count but fewer than ten. This chain connects TRBV28 to TRBJ2-1, with D possibly being TRBD1 (5 bases). V was shortened by 6 bases and J by 3 bases, with 15 bases between the two germline ends. This CDR3 contains 15 residues. Germline V gene sequence: CDR1 MDHEN, CDR2 SYDVKM. CDR3 nucleotide sequence: TGTGCCAGCAGCCGTCGACCCGACAGCTACAATGAGCAGTTCTTC. As protein: CASSRRPDSYNEQFF.

This rearrangement joins TRBV3-1 (or the pseudogene TRBV3-2) to TRBJ2-1; perhaps TRBD1 as D (5 bases). This CDR3 has 12 amino acids. Trimming cost V 5 bases and J 7 bases, with 9 bases left between them. Germline V gene sequence: CDR1 LGHDT, CDR2 YNNKEL (reference sequence). The chain's CDR3 is CASSATANEQFF. The CDR3 bases are TGTGCCAGCAGCGCGACAGCAAATGAGCAGTTCTTC.

The V gene is TRBV5-6, the J gene TRBJ1-2; D unclear. The germline V gene has CDR1 SGHDT and CDR2 YYEEEE. The CDR3 extends over 12 amino acids. Trimming pared 0 bases from V and 13 bases from J, leaving 13 bases between. CDR3 in amino acids: CASSLGSNEPTF. The DNA of the CDR3 is TGTGCCAGCAGCTTGGGTTCTAATGAACCCACCTTC.